Listed below are T cell receptor beta chains from one sample, sequenced in a study of shared clonotypes between healthy human individuals. Sequencing used immunoSEQ multiplex PCR; TCRdb keeps in-frame clones, though not all of them. The sample includes 1,400,000 or so clones, less than 99% of them seen just once. The material sequenced was naive CD4+ T cells sorted from blood. All receptors come from a man in his thirties or forties in good health. CDR3s include the opening cysteine and the closing phenylalanine or tryptophan. Fields, in order: V gene, J gene, CDR3 protein.

TRBV18	TRBJ2-7	CASSLSGPYEQYF
TRBV7-9	TRBJ1-1	CASSFGGRRGKTEAFF
TRBV6-4	TRBJ2-7	CASRGPPVGVCEQYF
TRBV29-1	TRBJ2-5	CSVEEVASGVQETQYF
TRBV5-1	TRBJ2-7	CASSLGAGAYEQYF
TRBV5-4	TRBJ2-1	CASSSAGGDEQFF
TRBV6-5	TRBJ2-7	CASSQGAYEQYF
TRBV5-1	TRBJ2-7	CASSETGGPEQYF
TRBV6-5	TRBJ2-5	CASNRGDRAQETQYF
TRBV9	TRBJ1-2	CASRPGGGYTF
TRBV7-9	TRBJ2-3	CASSQDKLWTTDTQYF
TRBV14	TRBJ2-7	CASSPYARDPRNEQYF
TRBV6-5	TRBJ1-5	CASSPTGNQPQHF
TRBV2	TRBJ2-1	CASSETHSLGEQFF
TRBV11-1	TRBJ2-1	CASSPFRGWGENNEQFF
TRBV4-3	TRBJ2-3	CASSQATLVADTQYF
TRBV4-3	TRBJ2-7	CASSQHRTLSYEQYF